A single sample is the source of the 8 T cell receptor beta chains below, sequenced in a study of T cell responses to AZD1222 COVID-19 vaccine. This table comes from immunoSEQ multiplex PCR, and its TCRdb copy is limited to in-frame clones, with some not included. The table shows 110,000 or so clones, with about 88% occurring only once. Here the sequenced sample was peripheral blood, taken on day 0 of AZD1222 vaccination. The receptors come from an adult in good health.

This clone was detected once. This chain connects TRBV5-4 to TRBJ1-1, with unresolved D. The CDR3 has 15 residues. V lost 5 bases to trimming and J lost 1 base, with 15 bases between them. The germline gives CDR1 SGHNT, CDR2 YYREEE (reference sequence). The CDR3 DNA sequence: TGTGCCAGCAGGGACCCAGGTACCGCGAACACTGAAGCTTTCTTT. It is translated as CASRDPGTANTEAFF. Together with reference TRBV5-4 and TRBJ1-1, the CDR3 gives the full variable domain: ETGVTQSPTHLIKTRGQQVTLRCSSQSGHNTVSWYQQALGQGPQFIFQYYREEENGRGNFPPRFSGLQFPNYSSELNVNALELDDSALYLCASRDPGTANTEAFFGQGTRLTVV.

The chain joins TRBV5-5 to TRBJ1-6; maybe TRBD1 (6 bases). This CDR3 region has 16 residues. CDR1 and CDR2 (germline): SGHKS, YYEKEE (reference sequence). Trimming shortened V by 5 bases and J by 1 base, and 13 bases separated the two germline ends. CDR3 coding DNA: TGTGCCAGCAGTATGACAGGTTCTTCCTATAATTCACCCCTCCACTTT. Translating gives CASSMTGSSYNSPLHF.

The chain links TRBV18 to TRBJ2-7; 7 nucleotides line up with TRBD1. V dropped 4 bases and J dropped 7; count of bases not matched to a gene: 7. The CDR3 totals 13 residues. Germline-derived CDR1 and CDR2 are KGHSH and LQKENI. DNA of the CDR3: TGTGCCAGCTCACTAGACAGGGAAGGGGAGCAGTACTTC. Translating it yields CASSLDREGEQYF.

V is TRBV18 and J is TRBJ1-2; no clear D gene. The CDR3 extends over 15 amino acids. Germline CDR1 reads KGHSH; CDR2 reads LQKENI. V lost 3 bases, J lost 4 bases, and 15 bases lay in between. Here the CDR3 DNA reads TGTGCCAGCTCACCCTGGGCCTTGACGGGCTATGGCTACACCTTC. Protein sequence: CASSPWALTGYGYTF.

The chain couples TRBV19 to TRBJ2-1; 8 bases map to TRBD2. CDR1 is LNHDA and CDR2 is SQIVND in the germline V gene (reference sequence). The CDR3 consists of 15 residues. V trimming: 0 bases; J trimming: 9 bases; junction bases outside the gene matches: 7. The CDR3 DNA is TGTGCCAGTAGTATAGAGGCTAGCGGGCGTGGTGAGCAGTTCTTC. Translated, it gives CASSIEASGRGEQFF.

The chain carries TRBV4-1 and TRBJ1-1; 10 bases agree with TRBD1. Germline lookup yields CDR1 MGHRA and CDR2 YSYEKL. The CDR3 is made up of 17 amino acids. The V gene end was trimmed by 2 bases and the J gene end by 4 bases; junction bases not matched to a gene: 10. The CDR3 DNA follows: TGCGCCAGCAGCCAATCGGGACAGGGGATTCGTGGCACTGAAGCTTTCTTT. Its protein is CASSQSGQGIRGTEAFF.

The rearrangement joins TRBV9 to TRBJ1-4; TRBD1 aligns across 8 bases. The CDR3 consists of 14 residues. The V gene's germline CDR1 is SGDLS and CDR2 YYNGEE. V lost 4 bases to trimming and J lost 7 bases; unmatched junction nucleotides: 6. CDR3 DNA: TGTGCCAGCAGCCTCGGGACAGGAGGTGAAAAACTGTTTTTT. Protein sequence: CASSLGTGGEKLFF.

The J gene is TRBJ2-1, the V gene TRBV3-1 (or the pseudogene TRBV3-2); 13 bases are a match to TRBD2. V lost 4 bases, J lost 8 bases, and 11 bases stayed unmatched. The V gene's germline CDR1 is LGHDT and CDR2 YNNKEL (reference sequence). This CDR3 is built from 17 residues. For the CDR3, the DNA is TGTGCCAGCAGCCGCCGGACTAGCGGGAGCGGGGGGGATGAGCAGTTCTTC. This translates into CASSRRTSGSGGDEQFF.